This T cell receptor (beta chain) was obtained from a study of blood T cell repertoires in COVID-19. Study-wide background: Samples representing acute and convalescent COVID-19 were sourced from the United States, Italy and Spain. Nucleic acid was either cDNA or gDNA, and it came from T cells, B-cell-depleted T cells, or PBMCs.

The length of the CDR3 is 19 residues. The junction had 18 bases not matched to a gene; V was cut back by 4 bases and J by 3 bases. CDR1 and CDR2 (germline): MNHEY, SMNVEV (reference sequence). Per the original data handling: The authors estimated nucleated cell counts from reference gene primer amplification. Clones were read by immunoSEQ multiplex PCR, and TCRdb kept only the in-frame ones, dropping some. V and J calls and clone size come straight from that table; D and trimming were deduced from the DNA. Among some 64,000 clones listed, 88% were seen once. The clonotype comes from a man aged 50-59 years with active COVID-19. The chain couples TRBV27 to TRBJ1-1, with TRBD1 identical over 9 bases. Sequencing was done on a sample of peripheral blood. The CDR3 nucleotides read TGTGCCAGCAGTTCCAATACTTACAGGGGGCGAAGGAGGGACACTGAAGCTTTCTTT. This codes for CASSSNTYRGRRRDTEAFF.